The text below deals with one T cell receptor beta chain. Its matching antigen is unknown. Healthy individuals who donated bone marrow served as the donors. Nominally healthy donors provided the samples, though records likely missed some immune exposures. This sample is part of a study of cytomegalovirus exposure and HLA in healthy donors. Study-wide context: Clustering assigned 81% of the approximately 400 genotyped donors to the Caucasian-associated ancestry cluster. Notes on the study in general: With later analysis, a missense DCLRE1C variant became linked to TCR beta V- and J-gene trimming.

Vbeta (60) and Jbeta (13) primers were used in the PCR. Some clones are missing from TCRdb's copy, which holds only in-frame ones; the method was immunoSEQ multiplex PCR. The sample carries some 190,000 clones, 60% to 85% recorded once. The CDR3 has 15 amino acids. Per the germline V gene, CDR1 is MNHEY and CDR2 is SMNVEV (reference sequence). V was pared by 4 bases and J by 1 base, with 10 bases between. V and J are TRBV27 and TRBJ1-4, with D possibly being TRBD1 (5 bases). This clonotype was obtained from a woman aged 40-49 years in good health and CMV-seronegative. The sequenced sample was PBMCs. The CDR3 region has the DNA TGTGCCAGCAGTTGGTCACAGGAAACTAATGAAAAACTGTTTTTT. Its protein product is CASSWSQETNEKLFF.